Listed below are T cell receptor beta chains from one sample, sequenced in a study of regulatory T cells in long-lasting Graves disease. TCRdb redid the calling of the multiplex PCR reads with MiXCR, one entry per CDR3 protein. The sample records over 300,000 distinct CDR3 sequences, roughly 21% being singletons. The sample here was peripheral blood mononuclear cells (PBMCs), taken when the disease was refractory, from a patient treated with antithyroid drugs. The receptors shown here come from a female donor with Graves disease. Each CDR3 is given with its conserved first and last residue.

V: TRBV29-1; CDR3: CSAAIGAPGGNEKLFF
V: TRBV11-1; CDR3: CASSRSLPGQGNTEAFF
V: TRBV9; CDR3: CASSPAGQRGNTIYF
V: TRBV28; CDR3: CASSLGGAGDTQYF
V: TRBV7-8; CDR3: CASSLYAGSDTEAFF
V: TRBV19; CDR3: CASTSSGGNQPQHF
V: TRBV2; CDR3: CASSGSYNEQFF
V: TRBV25-1; CDR3: CASSGLDAGANEQFF
V: TRBV3-1; CDR3: CASSQGAGRRSGSRLEQYF
V: TRBV30; CDR3: CAWSTGTGILYEQYF
V: TRBV30; CDR3: CAWVGGNKETQYF
V: TRBV30; CDR3: CAWRWGDPYGYTF
V: TRBV7-2; CDR3: CASSLGAGNSPLHF
V: TRBV12-3/TRBV12-4; CDR3: CASTPGAGNTIYF
V: TRBV11-2; CDR3: CASSLAISTGAQETQYF
V: TRBV27; CDR3: CASSFKQGISSYNSPLHF
V: TRBV7-2; CDR3: CASSLIAGVNTGELFF
V: TRBV6-1; CDR3: CASRPGKAGNTIYF
V: TRBV27; CDR3: CASSLRASIGIYEQYF
V: TRBV6-5; CDR3: CASSYGPYAFF
V: TRBV6-5; CDR3: CASSYSPRGSEAFF
V: TRBV20-1; CDR3: CSAAPGGGSQPQHF
V: TRBV20-1; CDR3: CSATGYNEQFF
V: TRBV11-2; CDR3: CASSLGLLLQPGGYEQYF
V: TRBV3-1; CDR3: CASSRTRLAGDIDTQYF
V: TRBV2; CDR3: CASRRGTSGVAKNIQYF
V: TRBV5-1; CDR3: CASSFNSGSAIAETQYF
V: TRBV11-2; CDR3: CASSQDSRERETQYF
V: TRBV28; CDR3: CASSEQQNYGYTF
V: TRBV4-1; CDR3: CASSQPTGLNYGYTF
V: TRBV11-2; CDR3: CASSFAFRRTYNEQFF
V: TRBV18; CDR3: CASSEQGMNTEAFF
V: TRBV11-1; CDR3: CASSVGVGELFF
V: TRBV14; CDR3: CASSQLRGPIGYTF
V: TRBV19; CDR3: CASSPSGIFSEQYF
V: TRBV6-5; CDR3: CASSSGLANTVYYNEQFF
V: TRBV5-6; CDR3: CASSLRGSGLSTEAFF
V: TRBV12-3/TRBV12-4; CDR3: CASSSDQWSTEAFF
V: TRBV28; CDR3: CASINAGLSGNTIYF
V: TRBV12-3/TRBV12-4; CDR3: CASRPSGGYQPQHF
V: TRBV12-3/TRBV12-4; CDR3: CASSLAVGGLNTEAFF
V: TRBV5-1; CDR3: CASSGGGSGNSPLHF
V: TRBV28; CDR3: CASSSGGGREKLFF
V: TRBV2; CDR3: CASSYEVGRADF
V: TRBV5-1; CDR3: CASAGGRATYGYTF